This note documents a single T cell receptor beta chain sequence. Antigen specificity is unknown. Trimming removed 4 bases from V and 7 bases from J, with 14 bases in between. The CDR3 is 14 amino acids. The germline CDR1 and CDR2 sequences are ENHRY and SYGVKD. The sample originates from a study of T-cell memory formation after mild COVID-19. The overall study: TCR clustering was largely donor specific.

TCRdb processed the 5' RACE reads anew with MiXCR; each CDR3 protein has one entry. The data contain around 310,000 distinct CDR3 sequences, about a sixth of them seen just once; the ten biggest clones take up 20% to 25%. Whole-study results and caveats: Day 15 to 85 contractors were CD4/CD8 balanced; later expanders leaned CD4+. Within pre-infection memory, some responding clones were found, suggesting cross-reactive memory joined.

The sequence was obtained from a man between 18 and 29 years old who had mild COVID-19 (a few samples of this study predate the infection). Cell type and time point are not known. The V and J genes are TRBV10-3 and TRBJ2-4; D call uncertain. The sequenced material came from PBMCs or a T cell subset sorted from them (not recorded which). In DNA, the CDR3 is TGTGCCATCAGTGGAGCAACAGAACAGAACATTCAGTACTTC. It yields the protein CAISGATEQNIQYF.